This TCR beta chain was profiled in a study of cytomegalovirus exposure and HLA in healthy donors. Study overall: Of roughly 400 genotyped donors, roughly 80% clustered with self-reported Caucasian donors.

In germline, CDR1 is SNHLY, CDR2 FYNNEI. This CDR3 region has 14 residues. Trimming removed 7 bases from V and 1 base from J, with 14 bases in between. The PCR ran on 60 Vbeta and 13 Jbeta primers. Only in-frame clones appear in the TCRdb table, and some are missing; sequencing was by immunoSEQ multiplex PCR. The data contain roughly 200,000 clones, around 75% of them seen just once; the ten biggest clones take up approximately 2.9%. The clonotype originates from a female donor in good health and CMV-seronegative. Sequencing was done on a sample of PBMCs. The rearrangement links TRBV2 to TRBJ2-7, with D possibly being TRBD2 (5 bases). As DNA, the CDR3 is TGTGCCAGCAACCCCGACTGGACTTCCTACGAGCAGTACTTC. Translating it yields CASNPDWTSYEQYF. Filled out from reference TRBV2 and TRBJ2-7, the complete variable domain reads EPEVTQTPSHQVTQMGQEVILRCVPISNHLYFYWYRQILGQKVEFLVSFYNNEISEKSEIFDDQFSVERPDGSNFTLKIRSTKLEDSAMYFCASNPDWTSYEQYFGPGTRLTVT.